The 12 T cell receptor beta chains reported below all come from one sample, sequenced in a study of beta chain features in type 1 diabetes. Regarding the study as a whole: Across all four CD4+ subsets, people with type 1 diabetes showed modestly shorter TCRB CDR3s.

Their specific antigens are unknown. All of the isolated RNA was reverse transcribed, so expressed TCRB transcripts were sequenced. Method: immunoSEQ multiplex PCR; TCRdb's copy keeps in-frame clones and lacks some. Here the sample spans 630,000 or so clones, about 14% being singletons. Sequencing was performed on naive CD4+ T cells from blood. These TCRs come from a man aged 18 to 30 with type 1 diabetes.

As DNA, the CDR3 is TGTGCCAGCAGCTTATTTGGGGATGTCTTGGACTACGAGCAGTACTTC. The encoded protein is CASSLFGDVLDYEQYF. The J gene is TRBJ2-5, the V gene TRBV7-9; D not resolved. The J call is doubtful: the DNA matches TRBJ2-7 better. In germline, CDR1 is SEHNR, CDR2 FQNEAQ (reference sequence). CDR3 size: 16 residues.

This clone was picked up a small number of times. The chain uses TRBV5-4 and TRBJ2-3, with 11 bases matching TRBD2. Germline V lookup: CDR1 SGHNT, CDR2 YYREEE (reference sequence). CDR3 length: 17 amino acids. The V and J ends lost 6 bases and 1 base, in that order; junction bases with no gene match: 10. The CDR3 region is CASTLMLAGGRTDTQYF. The DNA of the CDR3 is TGTGCCAGCACCCTTATGCTAGCGGGGGGACGCACAGATACGCAGTATTTT.

In its sample, this clone was seen a few times. V is TRBV5-6 and J is TRBJ2-1, with 9 bases aligning to TRBD2. This CDR3 has 16 residues. Germline-derived CDR1 and CDR2 are SGHDT and YYEEEE. V lost 3 bases, J lost 5 bases, and 9 bases stayed unmatched. CDR3 region: CASSSLAGRYHNEQFF. The CDR3 DNA is TGTGCCAGCAGCTCCCTAGCGGGAAGGTATCACAATGAGCAGTTCTTC.

In this sample, this clone turned up a few times. This sequence joins TRBV7-9 and TRBJ1-6, with D unclear. CDR1 SEHNR and CDR2 FQNEAQ come from the germline V gene (reference sequence). V dropped 4 bases and J dropped 10 bases, with 14 bases sitting between them. This CDR3 region has 14 residues. DNA of the CDR3: TGTGCCAGCAGCTCGGGATTAGGAAGCTCACCCCTCCACTTT. Amino acids: CASSSGLGSSPLHF. Using reference TRBV7-9 and TRBJ1-6 for the parts outside the CDR3, the full variable domain is DTGVSQNPRHKITKRGQNVTFRCDPISEHNRLYWYRQTLGQGPEFLTYFQNEAQLEKSRLLSDRFSAERPKGSFSTLEIQRTEQGDSAMYLCASSSGLGSSPLHFGNGTRLTVT.

V is TRBV13 and J is TRBJ1-1, with no clear D. The germline V and J ends were trimmed by 5 bases and 7 bases, with 11 bases remaining between them. Germline V gene sequence: CDR1 PRHDT, CDR2 FYEKMQ (reference sequence). The CDR3 covers 12 residues. The CDR3 region is CASSLRPIEAFF. The CDR3 DNA reads as TGTGCCAGCAGCCTCCGTCCGATTGAAGCTTTCTTT.

In this sample, this clone turned up a few times. The sample contains more than one DNA sequence encoding this CDR3. The V and J genes are TRBV7-9 and TRBJ2-5, with no clear D. Germline values: CDR1 SEHNR, CDR2 FQNEAQ (reference sequence). V lost 3 bases and J 5 bases, leaving 4 bases between the germline ends. There are 11 residues in the CDR3. The CDR3 loop reads CASSLFETQYF. In nucleotides, the CDR3 is TGTGCCAGCAGCTTGTTCGAGACCCAGTACTTC.

The J gene is TRBJ1-4, the V gene TRBV5-4; D is unclear. The CDR3 covers 15 residues. V gave up 2 bases and J gave up 1 base, with 9 bases separating them. Germline values: CDR1 SGHNT, CDR2 YYREEE (reference sequence). CDR3 sequence reads: CASSLRRETNEKLFF. CDR3 in DNA: TGTGCCAGCAGCTTAAGGCGGGAAACTAATGAAAAACTGTTTTTT.

The rearrangement joins TRBV10-3 to TRBJ2-7, with 11 positions matching TRBD2. This CDR3 comprises 14 residues. Germline CDR1 reads ENHRY; CDR2 reads SYGVKD. V lost 6 bases, J lost 3 bases, and 4 bases stayed unmatched. CDR3 in amino acids: CAIRGLAANYEQYF. The CDR3, as DNA: TGTGCCATCAGGGGACTAGCGGCCAACTACGAGCAGTACTTC.

A few counts support this clone. Other DNA sequences within the sample encode an identical CDR3. This chain joins TRBV28 and TRBJ2-4; D uncertain. Trimming pared 2 bases from V and 1 base from J, leaving 6 bases between. From germline, CDR1 is MDHEN and CDR2 SYDVKM. The CDR3 is 14 residues long. The CDR3 protein is CASSLGGAKNIQYF. The CDR3 DNA reads TGTGCCAGCAGTTTAGGTGGGGCCAAAAACATTCAGTACTTC.

V is TRBV1 and J is TRBJ2-7; the tabulated D call, TRBD1, remains unverified against the DNA. TRBV1 is a recognized pseudogene. The CDR3 sequence is 14 residues long. The CDR3 reads CTSSLKTGPYEQYF. The CDR3 DNA follows: TGCACCAGCAGCCTCAAGACAGGGCCCTACGAGCAGTACTTC.

The chain uses TRBV4-2 and TRBJ1-1; D gene unclear. V was pared by 4 bases and J by 2 bases, with 2 bases between. The CDR3 totals 11 residues. The germline gives CDR1 LGHNA, CDR2 YNFKEQ. CDR3 DNA sequence: TGTGCCAGCAGCCTCAACACTGAAGCTTTCTTT. Residues: CASSLNTEAFF.

In this sample, this clone turned up a few times. At one of its ends the junction is not consistent with the germline gene, which may arise from a read error. V is TRBV10-3 and J is TRBJ2-1; 7 bases are shared with TRBD1. Germline V gene sequence: CDR1 ENHRY, CDR2 SYGVKD. The CDR3 consists of 16 residues. CDR3 DNA: TGTGCCAGCAGTCAAAACAGGGGCAACTCCTACAATGAGCAGTTCTTC. Translated, it gives CASSQNRGNSYNEQFF.